This T cell receptor (gamma chain) was recorded in a study of γδ T cells in repeated Plasmodium falciparum infection. This clone was seen repeatedly, ten times or more. TCRdb ran CATT on the multiplex PCR reads. The sample has about 30,000 gamma-chain clones; around 1.4% are singletons. The clonotype comes from a pool of human donors (malaria-infected and uninfected, not separated). The sample taken for sequencing was gamma-delta T cells from blood.

CDR3 amino acids: CATLRHKKLF. Written as DNA, the CDR3 is TGTGCCACTCTGAGACATAAGAAACTCTTT. This chain joins TRGV3 and TRGJ1 or TRGJ2. CDR1 and CDR2 (germline): VTNTFY, YDVSTARD (reference sequence). V shed 10 bases and J 8 bases; nucleotides not matched to a gene: 8. There are 10 residues in the CDR3.